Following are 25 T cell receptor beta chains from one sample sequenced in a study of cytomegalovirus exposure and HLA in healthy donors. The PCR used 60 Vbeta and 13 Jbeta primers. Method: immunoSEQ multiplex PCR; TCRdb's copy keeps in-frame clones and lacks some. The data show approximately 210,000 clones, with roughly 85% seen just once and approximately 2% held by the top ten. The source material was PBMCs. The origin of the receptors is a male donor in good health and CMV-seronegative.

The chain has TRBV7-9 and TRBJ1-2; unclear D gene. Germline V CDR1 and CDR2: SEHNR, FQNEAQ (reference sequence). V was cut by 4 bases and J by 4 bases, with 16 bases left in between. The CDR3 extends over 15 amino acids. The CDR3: CASSSTQSVGYGYTF. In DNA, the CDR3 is TGTGCCAGCAGCTCGACACAGTCCGTGGGCTATGGCTACACCTTC.

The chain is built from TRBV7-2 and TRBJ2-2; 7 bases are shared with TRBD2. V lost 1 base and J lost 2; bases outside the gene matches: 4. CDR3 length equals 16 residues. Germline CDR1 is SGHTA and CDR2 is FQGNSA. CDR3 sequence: CASSLGPGLNTGELFF. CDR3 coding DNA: TGTGCCAGCAGCTTAGGCCCGGGACTAAACACCGGGGAGCTGTTTTTT. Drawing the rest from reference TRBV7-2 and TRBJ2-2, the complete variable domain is GAGVSQSPSNKVTEKGKDVELRCDPISGHTALYWYRQSLGQGLEFLIYFQGNSAPDKSGLPSDRFSAERTGGSVSTLTIQRTQQEDSAVYLCASSLGPGLNTGELFFGEGSRLTVL.

CDR3 amino acids: CASSMPSGRAGSYEQFF. CDR3 DNA: TGTGCCAGCAGTATGCCTAGCGGGAGGGCCGGTAGTTATGAGCAGTTCTTC. The chain combines TRBV27 with TRBJ2-1; 12 bases align to TRBD2. V shed 5 bases, J shed 8 bases, and the junction held 13 bases outside the gene matches. Germline V gene sequence: CDR1 MNHEY, CDR2 SMNVEV (reference sequence). The CDR3 is 17 residues long.

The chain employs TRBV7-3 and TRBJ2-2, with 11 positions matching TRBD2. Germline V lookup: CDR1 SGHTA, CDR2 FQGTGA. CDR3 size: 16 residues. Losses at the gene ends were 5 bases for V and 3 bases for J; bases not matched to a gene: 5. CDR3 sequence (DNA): TGTGCCAGCAGCCTATCTAGCGGGGGGTACACCGGGGAGCTGTTTTTT. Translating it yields CASSLSSGGYTGELFF.

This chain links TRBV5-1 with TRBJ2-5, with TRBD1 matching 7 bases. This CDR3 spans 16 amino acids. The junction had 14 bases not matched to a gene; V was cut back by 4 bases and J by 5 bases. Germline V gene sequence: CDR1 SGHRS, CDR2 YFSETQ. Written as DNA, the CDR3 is TGCGCCAGCAGCACTCAAGGACAGGATTCCCCGGAGACCCAGTACTTC. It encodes CASSTQGQDSPETQYF.

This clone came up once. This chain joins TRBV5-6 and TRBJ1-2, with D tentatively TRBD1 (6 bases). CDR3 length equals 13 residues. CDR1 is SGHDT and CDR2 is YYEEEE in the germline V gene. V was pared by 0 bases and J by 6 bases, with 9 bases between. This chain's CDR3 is CASSLGGGHGYTF. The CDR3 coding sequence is TGTGCCAGCAGCTTGGGCGGGGGGCATGGCTACACCTTC.

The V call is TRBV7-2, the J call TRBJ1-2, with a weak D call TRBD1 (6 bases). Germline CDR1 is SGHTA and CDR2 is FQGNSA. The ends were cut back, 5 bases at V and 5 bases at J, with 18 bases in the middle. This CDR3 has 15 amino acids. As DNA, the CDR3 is TGTGCCAGCAGCACCCGGGGGGCAGTTAGGTATGGCTACACCTTC. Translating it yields CASSTRGAVRYGYTF.

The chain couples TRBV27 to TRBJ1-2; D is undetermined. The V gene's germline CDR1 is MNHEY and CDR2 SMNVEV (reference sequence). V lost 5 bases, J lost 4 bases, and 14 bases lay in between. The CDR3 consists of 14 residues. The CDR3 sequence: CASSPLGPSYGYTF. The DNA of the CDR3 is TGTGCCAGCAGTCCACTTGGGCCATCCTATGGCTACACCTTC.

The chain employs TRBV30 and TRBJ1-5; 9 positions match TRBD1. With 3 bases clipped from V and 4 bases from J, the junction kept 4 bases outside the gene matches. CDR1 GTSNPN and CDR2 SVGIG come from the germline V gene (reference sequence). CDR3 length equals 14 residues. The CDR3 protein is CAWSRDRENQPQHF. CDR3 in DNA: TGTGCCTGGAGCCGGGACAGGGAGAATCAGCCCCAGCATTTT.

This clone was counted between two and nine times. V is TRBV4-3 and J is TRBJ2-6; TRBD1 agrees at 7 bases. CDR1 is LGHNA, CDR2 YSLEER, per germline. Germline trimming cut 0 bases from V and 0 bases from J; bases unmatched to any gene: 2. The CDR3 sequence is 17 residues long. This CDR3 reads CASSQEGDSSGANVLTF. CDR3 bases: TGCGCCAGCAGCCAAGAAGGGGACAGCTCTGGGGCCAACGTCCTGACTTTC.

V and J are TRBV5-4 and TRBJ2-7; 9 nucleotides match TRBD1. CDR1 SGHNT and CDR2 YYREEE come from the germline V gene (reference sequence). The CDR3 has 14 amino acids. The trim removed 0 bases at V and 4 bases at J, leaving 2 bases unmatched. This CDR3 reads CASSLGDRGYEQYF. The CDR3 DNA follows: TGTGCCAGCAGCTTGGGTGACAGGGGGTACGAGCAGTACTTC.

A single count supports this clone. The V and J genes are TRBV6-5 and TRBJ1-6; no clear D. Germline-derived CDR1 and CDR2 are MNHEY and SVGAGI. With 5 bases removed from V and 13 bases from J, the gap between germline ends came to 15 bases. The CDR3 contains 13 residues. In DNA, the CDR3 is TGTGCCAGCAGTGGTAGGAGCTCTTGGCCCCTCCACTTT. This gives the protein CASSGRSSWPLHF.

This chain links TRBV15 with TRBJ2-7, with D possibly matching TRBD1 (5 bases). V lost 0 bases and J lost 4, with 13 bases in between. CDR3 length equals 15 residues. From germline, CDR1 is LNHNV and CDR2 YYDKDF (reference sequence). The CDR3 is CATSRDGAESYEQYF. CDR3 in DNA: TGTGCCACCAGCAGAGATGGGGCAGAGAGTTACGAGCAGTACTTC.

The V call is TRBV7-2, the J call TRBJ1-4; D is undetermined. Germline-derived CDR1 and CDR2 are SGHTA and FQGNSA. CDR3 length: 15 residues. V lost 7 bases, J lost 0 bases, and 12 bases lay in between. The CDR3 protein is CASKNTGSTNEKLFF. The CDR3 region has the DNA TGTGCCAGCAAAAACACGGGATCAACTAATGAAAAACTGTTTTTT.

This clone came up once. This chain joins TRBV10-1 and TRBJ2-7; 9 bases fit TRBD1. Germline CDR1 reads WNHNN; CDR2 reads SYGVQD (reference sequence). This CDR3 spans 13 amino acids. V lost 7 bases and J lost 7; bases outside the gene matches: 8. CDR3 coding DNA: TGCGCCAGCAATTGGACAGGGGATAAGGAGCAGTACTTC. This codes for CASNWTGDKEQYF.

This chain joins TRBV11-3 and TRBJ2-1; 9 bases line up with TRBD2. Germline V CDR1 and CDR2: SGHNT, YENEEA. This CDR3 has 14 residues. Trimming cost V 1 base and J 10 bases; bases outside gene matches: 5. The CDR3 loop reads CASSLGRGGPEQFF. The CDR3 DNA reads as TGTGCCAGCAGCTTAGGGCGGGGGGGCCCCGAGCAGTTCTTC.

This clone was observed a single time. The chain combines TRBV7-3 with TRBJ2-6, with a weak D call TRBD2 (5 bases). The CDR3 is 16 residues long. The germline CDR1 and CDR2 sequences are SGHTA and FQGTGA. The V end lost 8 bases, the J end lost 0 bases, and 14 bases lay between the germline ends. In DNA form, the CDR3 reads TGTGCCAGCTTGGGAGAGATCCGCTCTGGGGCCAACGTCCTGACTTTC. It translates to CASLGEIRSGANVLTF.

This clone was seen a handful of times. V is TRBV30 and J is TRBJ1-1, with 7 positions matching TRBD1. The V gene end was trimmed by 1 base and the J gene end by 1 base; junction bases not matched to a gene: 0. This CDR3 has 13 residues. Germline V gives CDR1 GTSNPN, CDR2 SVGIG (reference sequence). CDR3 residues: CAWSAGGNTEAFF. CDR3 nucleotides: TGTGCCTGGAGTGCAGGGGGGAACACTGAAGCTTTCTTT.

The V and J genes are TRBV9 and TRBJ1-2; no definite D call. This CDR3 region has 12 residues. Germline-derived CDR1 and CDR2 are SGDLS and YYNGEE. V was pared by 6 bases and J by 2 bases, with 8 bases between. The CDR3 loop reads CASKNQNYGYTF. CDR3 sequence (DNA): TGTGCCAGCAAGAACCAGAACTATGGCTACACCTTC.

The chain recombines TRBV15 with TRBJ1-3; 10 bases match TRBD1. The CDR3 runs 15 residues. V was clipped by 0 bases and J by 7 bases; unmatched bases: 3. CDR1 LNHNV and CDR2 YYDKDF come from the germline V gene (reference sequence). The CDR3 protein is CATSRDRGQGNTIYF. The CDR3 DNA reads TGTGCCACCAGCAGAGACAGGGGACAGGGGAACACCATATATTTT.

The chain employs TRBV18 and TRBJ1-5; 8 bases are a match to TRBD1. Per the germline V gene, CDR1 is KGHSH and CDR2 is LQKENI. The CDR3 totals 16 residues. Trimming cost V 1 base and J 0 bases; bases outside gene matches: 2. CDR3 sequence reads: CASSPLDRGSNQPQHF. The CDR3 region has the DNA TGTGCCAGCTCACCACTTGACAGGGGTAGCAATCAGCCCCAGCATTTT.

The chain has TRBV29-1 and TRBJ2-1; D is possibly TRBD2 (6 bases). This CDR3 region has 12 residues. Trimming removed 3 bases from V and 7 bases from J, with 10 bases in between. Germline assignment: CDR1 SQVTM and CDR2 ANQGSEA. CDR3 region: CSVELGGNEQFF. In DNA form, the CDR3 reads TGCAGCGTTGAGCTAGGAGGGAATGAGCAGTTCTTC.

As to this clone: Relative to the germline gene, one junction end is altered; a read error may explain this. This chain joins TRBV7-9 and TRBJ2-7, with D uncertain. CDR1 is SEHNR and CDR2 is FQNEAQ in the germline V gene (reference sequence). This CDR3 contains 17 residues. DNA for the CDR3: TGTTCCAGCAGCACGAGTTTGGATACTACTACCTCCTACGAGCAGTACTTC. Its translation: CSSSTSLDTTTSYEQYF.

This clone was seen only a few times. CDR3 amino acids: CASSWDRGQSTEAFF. Written as DNA, the CDR3 is TGTGCCAGCAGCTGGGACAGGGGGCAGAGCACTGAAGCTTTCTTT. V and J are TRBV2 and TRBJ1-1; 12 bases map to TRBD1. Germline trimming cut 6 bases from V and 4 bases from J; bases unmatched to any gene: 6. The CDR3 runs 15 residues. CDR1 and CDR2 from the germline V gene are SNHLY and FYNNEI.

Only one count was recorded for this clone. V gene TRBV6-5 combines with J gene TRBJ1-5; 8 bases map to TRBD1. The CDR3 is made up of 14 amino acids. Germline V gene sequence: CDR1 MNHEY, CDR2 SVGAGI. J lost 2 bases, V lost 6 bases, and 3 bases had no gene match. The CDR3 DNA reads TGTGCCAGCAGAAGACAGGGGCGCAATCAGCCCCAGCATTTT. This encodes CASRRQGRNQPQHF.